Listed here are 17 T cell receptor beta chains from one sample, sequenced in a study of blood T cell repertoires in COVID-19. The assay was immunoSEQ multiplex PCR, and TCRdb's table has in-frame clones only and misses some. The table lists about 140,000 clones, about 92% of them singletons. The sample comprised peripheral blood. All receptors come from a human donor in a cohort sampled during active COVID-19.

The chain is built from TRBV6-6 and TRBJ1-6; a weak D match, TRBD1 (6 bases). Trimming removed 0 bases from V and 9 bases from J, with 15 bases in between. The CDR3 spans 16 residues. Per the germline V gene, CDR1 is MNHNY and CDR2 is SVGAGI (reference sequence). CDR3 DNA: TGTGCCAGCAGTTACTCCGCAGGGGCAAAGGGTTCACCCCTCCACTTT. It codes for CASSYSAGAKGSPLHF.

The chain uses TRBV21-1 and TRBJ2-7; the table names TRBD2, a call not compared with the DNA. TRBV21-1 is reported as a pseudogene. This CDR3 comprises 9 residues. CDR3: CASSKSTSF. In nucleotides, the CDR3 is TGTGCCAGCAGCAAATCTACTTCTTTC.

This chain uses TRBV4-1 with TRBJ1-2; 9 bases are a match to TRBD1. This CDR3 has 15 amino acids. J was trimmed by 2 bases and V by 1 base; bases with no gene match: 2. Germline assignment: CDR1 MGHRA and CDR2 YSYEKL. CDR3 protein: CASSQADRGNYGYTF. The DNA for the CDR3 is TGCGCCAGCAGCCAAGCTGACAGGGGGAACTATGGCTACACCTTC.

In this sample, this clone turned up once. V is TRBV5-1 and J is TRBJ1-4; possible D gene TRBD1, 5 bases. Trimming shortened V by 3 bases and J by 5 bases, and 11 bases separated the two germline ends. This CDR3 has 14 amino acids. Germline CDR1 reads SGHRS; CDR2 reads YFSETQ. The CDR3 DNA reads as TGCGCCAGCAGCTCCAGGGAGGGGAATGAAAAACTGTTTTTT. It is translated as CASSSREGNEKLFF.

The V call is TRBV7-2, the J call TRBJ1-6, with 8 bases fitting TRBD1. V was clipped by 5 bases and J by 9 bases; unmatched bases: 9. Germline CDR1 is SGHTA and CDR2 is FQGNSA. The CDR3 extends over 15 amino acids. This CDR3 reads CASSPHRQGSSPLHF. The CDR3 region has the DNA TGTGCCAGCAGCCCACACCGACAGGGGAGTTCACCCCTCCACTTT.

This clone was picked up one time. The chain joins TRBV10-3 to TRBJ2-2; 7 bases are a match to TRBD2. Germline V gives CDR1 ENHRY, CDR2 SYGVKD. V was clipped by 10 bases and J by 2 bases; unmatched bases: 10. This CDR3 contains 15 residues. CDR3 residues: CATGGLRRNTGELFF. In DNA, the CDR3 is TGTGCCACGGGGGGACTACGACGAAACACCGGGGAGCTGTTTTTT.

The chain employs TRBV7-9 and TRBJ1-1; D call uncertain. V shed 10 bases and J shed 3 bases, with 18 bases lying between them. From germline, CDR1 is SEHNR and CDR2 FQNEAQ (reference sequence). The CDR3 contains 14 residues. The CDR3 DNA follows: TGTGCCAAGGTGCAGGTTCCAAGTGACACTGAAGCTTTCTTT. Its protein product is CAKVQVPSDTEAFF.

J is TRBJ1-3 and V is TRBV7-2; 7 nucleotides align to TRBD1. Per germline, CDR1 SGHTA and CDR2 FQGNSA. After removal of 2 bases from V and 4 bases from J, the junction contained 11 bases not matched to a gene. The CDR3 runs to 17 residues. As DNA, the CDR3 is TGTGCCAGCAGCTTAATAGGAGACCCGGACAGGGGAAACACCATATATTTT. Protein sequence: CASSLIGDPDRGNTIYF.

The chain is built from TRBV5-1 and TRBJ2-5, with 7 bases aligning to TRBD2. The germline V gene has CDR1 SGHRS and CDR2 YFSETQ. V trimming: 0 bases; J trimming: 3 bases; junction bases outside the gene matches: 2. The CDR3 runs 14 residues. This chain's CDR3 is CASSLALAEETQYF. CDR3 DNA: TGCGCCAGCAGCTTGGCCCTAGCGGAAGAGACCCAGTACTTC.

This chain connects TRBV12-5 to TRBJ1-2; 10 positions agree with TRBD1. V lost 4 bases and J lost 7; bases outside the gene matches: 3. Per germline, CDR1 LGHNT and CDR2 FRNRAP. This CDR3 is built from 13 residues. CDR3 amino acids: CASGSRDRGGYTF. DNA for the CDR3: TGTGCTAGTGGTTCCCGGGACAGGGGTGGCTACACCTTC.

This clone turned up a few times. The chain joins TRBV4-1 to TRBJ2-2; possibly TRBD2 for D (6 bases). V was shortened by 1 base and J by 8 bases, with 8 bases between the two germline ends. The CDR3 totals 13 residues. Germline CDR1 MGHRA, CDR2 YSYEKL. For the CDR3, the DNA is TGCGCCAGCAGCCAAGCCGGGAGAGGGGAGCTGTTTTTT. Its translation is CASSQAGRGELFF.

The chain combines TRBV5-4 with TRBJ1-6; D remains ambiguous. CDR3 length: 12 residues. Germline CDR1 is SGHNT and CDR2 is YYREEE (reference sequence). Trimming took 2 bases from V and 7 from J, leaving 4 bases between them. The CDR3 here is CASSLQNSPLHF. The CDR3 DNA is TGTGCCAGCAGCTTACAGAATTCACCCCTCCACTTT.

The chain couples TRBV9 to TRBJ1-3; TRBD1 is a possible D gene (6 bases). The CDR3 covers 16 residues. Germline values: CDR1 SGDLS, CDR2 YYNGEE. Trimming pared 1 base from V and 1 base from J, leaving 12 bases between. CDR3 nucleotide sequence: TGTGCCAGCAGCGTAAAGGGGGACGCTTCTGGAAACACCATATATTTT. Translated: CASSVKGDASGNTIYF.

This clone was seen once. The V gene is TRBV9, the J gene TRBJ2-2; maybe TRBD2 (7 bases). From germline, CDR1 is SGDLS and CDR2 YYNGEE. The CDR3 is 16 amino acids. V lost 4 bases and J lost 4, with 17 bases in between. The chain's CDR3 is CASSHDGGQGTGELFF. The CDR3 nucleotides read TGTGCCAGCAGCCACGACGGGGGGCAAGGCACCGGGGAGCTGTTTTTT.

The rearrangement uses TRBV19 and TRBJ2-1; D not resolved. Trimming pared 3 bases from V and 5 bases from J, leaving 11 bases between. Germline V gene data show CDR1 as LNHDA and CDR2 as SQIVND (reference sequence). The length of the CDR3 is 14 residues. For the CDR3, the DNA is TGTGCCAGTAGTATTCTTGTCCGGGACAATGAGCAGTTCTTC. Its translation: CASSILVRDNEQFF.

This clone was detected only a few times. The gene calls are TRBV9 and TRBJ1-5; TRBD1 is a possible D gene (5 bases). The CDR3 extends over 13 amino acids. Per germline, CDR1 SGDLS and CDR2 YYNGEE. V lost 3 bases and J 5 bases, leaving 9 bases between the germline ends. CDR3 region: CASSGTGDQPQHF. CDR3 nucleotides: TGTGCCAGCAGCGGAACGGGGGATCAGCCCCAGCATTTT.

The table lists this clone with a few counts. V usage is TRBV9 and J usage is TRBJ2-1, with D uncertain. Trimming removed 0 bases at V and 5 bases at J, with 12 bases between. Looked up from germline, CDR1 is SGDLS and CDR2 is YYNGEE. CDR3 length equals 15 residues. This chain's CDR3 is CASSVAPTIDNEQFF. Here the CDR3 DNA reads TGTGCCAGCAGCGTAGCTCCGACAATCGACAATGAGCAGTTCTTC.